The T cell receptor beta chain under discussion was sequenced for a study of response to subunit inactivated influenza vaccine (dated by TCRdb to the late 2010s). A note on the overall study: To follow how T cells responded to a trivalent subunit inactivated influenza vaccine, the researchers relied on deep quantitative profiling of the T cell receptor repertoire. Paper-wide results and their limitations: The authors suggested that each seasonal influenza vaccination may recruit only a limited number of new T cells.

For this clonotype: The target of this receptor is not known. Per-base qualities were not stored, and no clone one base away is much larger.

The method behind the library was RT-PCR. Sequencing was performed on an Illumina HiSeq 2500. The public reads were run again by TCRdb, first through fastp at Q25 and then through MiXCR, and only productive beta chains were kept. CDR3 protein duplicates are merged, each entry listing the most common genes and DNA. Across this sample there are a few hundred thousand distinct CDR3 sequences, with under 8.5% seen only once. The ten top clones hold approximately 14% of the sample. V gives up 5 bases and J gives up 1 base, and the segment between their germline ends measures 11 bases. From a lookup of the germline V gene (reference sequence), CDR1 and CDR2 are SEHNR and FQNEAQ. The CDR3 covers 14 residues, taking in both the cysteine and the phenylalanine. Just CDR3 DNA is preserved here, 42 bases in frame from base 1.

This sequence was found in a man between 50 and 75 years old who received an inactivated influenza vaccine. Donor details come from another sample of the same person, matched by shared clones. The V and J genes are TRBV7-9 and TRBJ1-1; the D gene is possibly TRBD1, with 5 bases matching. The material was PBMCs from blood, obtained around 25 months after vaccination. In nucleotides, the sequence is TGTGCCAGCAGCAAGACAGCCAAGAACACTGAAGCTTTCTTT. Its amino acids are CASSKTAKNTEAFF.